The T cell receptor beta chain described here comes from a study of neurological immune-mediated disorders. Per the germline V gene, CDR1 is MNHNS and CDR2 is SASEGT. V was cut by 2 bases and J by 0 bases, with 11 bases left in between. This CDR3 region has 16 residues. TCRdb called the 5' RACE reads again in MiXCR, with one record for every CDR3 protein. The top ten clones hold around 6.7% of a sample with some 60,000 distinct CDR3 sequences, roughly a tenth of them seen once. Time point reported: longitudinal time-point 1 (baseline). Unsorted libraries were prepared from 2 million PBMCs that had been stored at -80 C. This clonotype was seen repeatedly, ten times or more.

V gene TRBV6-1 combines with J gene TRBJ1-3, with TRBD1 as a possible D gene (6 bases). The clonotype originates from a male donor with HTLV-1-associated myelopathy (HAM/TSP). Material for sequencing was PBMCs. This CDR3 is CASSEWGAISGNTIYF. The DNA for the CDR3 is TGTGCCAGCAGTGAATGGGGGGCAATCTCTGGAAACACCATATATTTT.